This paragraph reports one T cell receptor (beta chain). Its antigen is still unknown. The entry originates in a study of cytomegalovirus exposure and HLA in healthy donors. Study-wide results and limits: One later analysis reportedly identified an Asian-associated ancestry cluster that showed fewer N-insertions than the approximately 700-donor mean. Follow-up analysis seemed to connect common viral pathogens with several of the most significant clusters identified.

With 60 Vbeta and 13 Jbeta primers, the PCR was carried out. Sequenced by immunoSEQ multiplex PCR; TCRdb stores in-frame clones only, minus some. The data contain about 140,000 clones, approximately 80% of them singletons. The length of the CDR3 is 15 residues. The V gene lost 5 bases and the J gene lost 0 bases, with 12 bases spanning the gap. CDR1 MNHEY and CDR2 SVGAGI come from the germline V gene. The chain couples TRBV6-5 to TRBJ2-3; TRBD1 might be the D (5 bases). The sequencing sample was made of PBMCs. The clonotype originates from a woman between 45 and 65 years old in good health and CMV-seronegative. CDR3 region: CASSPLTVSTDTQYF. The CDR3 DNA reads as TGTGCCAGCAGTCCATTGACAGTTAGCACAGATACGCAGTATTTT.